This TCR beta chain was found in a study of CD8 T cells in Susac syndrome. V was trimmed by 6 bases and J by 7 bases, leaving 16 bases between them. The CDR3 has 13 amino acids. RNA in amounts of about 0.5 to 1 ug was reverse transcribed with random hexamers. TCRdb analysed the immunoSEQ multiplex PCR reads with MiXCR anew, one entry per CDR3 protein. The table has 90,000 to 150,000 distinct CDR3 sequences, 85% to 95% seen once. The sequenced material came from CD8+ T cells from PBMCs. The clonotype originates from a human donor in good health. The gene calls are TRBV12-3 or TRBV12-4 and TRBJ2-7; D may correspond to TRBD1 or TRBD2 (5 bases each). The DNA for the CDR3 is TGTGCCAGCAGCTTCCGGGGCGCCGGGGAGCAGTACTTC. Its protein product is CASSFRGAGEQYF.